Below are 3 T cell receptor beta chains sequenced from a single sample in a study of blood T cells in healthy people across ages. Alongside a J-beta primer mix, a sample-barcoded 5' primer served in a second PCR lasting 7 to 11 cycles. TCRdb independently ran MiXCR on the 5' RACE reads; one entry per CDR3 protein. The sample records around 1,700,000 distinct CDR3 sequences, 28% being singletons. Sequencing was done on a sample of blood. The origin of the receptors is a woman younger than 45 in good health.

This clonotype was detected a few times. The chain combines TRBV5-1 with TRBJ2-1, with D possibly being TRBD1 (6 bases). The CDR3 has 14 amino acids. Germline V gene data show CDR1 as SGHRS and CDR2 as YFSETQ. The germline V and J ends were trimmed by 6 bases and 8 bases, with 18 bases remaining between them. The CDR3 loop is CASNRVGGFDEQFF. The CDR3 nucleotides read TGCGCCAGCAACAGGGTAGGAGGTTTCGATGAGCAGTTCTTC.

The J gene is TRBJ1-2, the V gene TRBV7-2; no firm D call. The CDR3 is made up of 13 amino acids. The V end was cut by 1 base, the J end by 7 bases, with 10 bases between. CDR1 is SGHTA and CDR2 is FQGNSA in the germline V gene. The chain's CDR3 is CASSLEGPTGYTF. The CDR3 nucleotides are TGTGCCAGCAGCTTAGAGGGTCCGACTGGCTACACCTTC.

CDR3 residues: CSVRRGMDTEAFF. The CDR3 DNA reads as TGCAGCGTCAGAAGGGGGATGGACACTGAAGCTTTCTTT. The chain links TRBV29-1 to TRBJ1-1; D might be TRBD1 (6 bases). From germline, CDR1 is SQVTM and CDR2 ANQGSEA. Deletions cut 6 bases from V and 3 bases from J, with 14 bases between. There are 13 residues in the CDR3. Looking up the rest from reference TRBV29-1 and TRBJ1-1 gives the full variable domain: SAVISQKPSRDICQRGTSLTIQCQVDSQVTMMFWYRQQPGQSLTLIATANQGSEATYESGFVIDKFPISRPNLTFSTLTVSNMSPEDSSIYLCSVRRGMDTEAFFGQGTRLTVV.